A selection of T cell receptor beta chains follows, all from one sample in a study of blood T cell repertoires in COVID-19. The data were produced by immunoSEQ multiplex PCR, yet TCRdb's version contains in-frame clones alone and is incomplete. Of a few hundred thousand clones in the sample, more than 85% were seen once. Sequenced input: peripheral blood. These receptor sequences come from a man aged 18 to 30 with active or convalescent COVID-19. Each CDR3 is given with its conserved first and last residue. A D gene is named only where the DNA matches it firmly. Size values are once, few and many counts, or a class for expanded clones, and some rows have none.

d_gene: TRBD1
j_gene: TRBJ2-1
v_gene: TRBV28
abundance: .
len: 15
CDR3aa: CASSSPRGPYNEQFF
CDR3nt: TGTGCCAGCAGCTCCCCCAGGGGGCCGTACAATGAGCAGTTCTTC

d_gene: .
j_gene: TRBJ2-7
v_gene: TRBV29-1
abundance: .
len: 14
CDR3aa: CSVGGEGGKYEQYF
CDR3nt: TGCAGCGTTGGGGGAGAGGGCGGGAAGTACGAGCAGTACTTC

d_gene: .
j_gene: TRBJ2-1
v_gene: TRBV4-3
abundance: .
len: 17
CDR3aa: CASSQVLRRSSYNEQFF
CDR3nt: TGCGCCAGCAGCCAAGTGCTCCGGAGGAGCTCCTACAATGAGCAGTTCTTC

d_gene: TRBD2
j_gene: TRBJ2-7
v_gene: TRBV27
abundance: few
len: 14
CDR3aa: CASSFYRDYREQYF
CDR3nt: TGTGCCAGCAGTTTCTACCGGGACTATAGGGAGCAGTACTTC

d_gene: .
j_gene: TRBJ2-2
v_gene: TRBV9
abundance: .
len: 14
CDR3aa: CASSVVENTGELFF
CDR3nt: TGTGCCAGCAGCGTAGTAGAAAACACCGGGGAGCTGTTTTTT

d_gene: TRBD2
j_gene: TRBJ2-3
v_gene: TRBV7-6
abundance: once
len: 15
CDR3aa: CASSQGRAPTDTQYF
CDR3nt: TGTGCCAGCAGCCAAGGGAGGGCACCCACAGATACGCAGTATTTT

d_gene: TRBD2
j_gene: TRBJ2-2
v_gene: TRBV5-4
abundance: .
len: 18
CDR3aa: CASSSGISSGGGTGELFF
CDR3nt: TGTGCCAGCAGCTCTGGGATATCTAGCGGGGGGGGCACCGGGGAGCTGTTTTTT

d_gene: .
j_gene: TRBJ1-2
v_gene: TRBV3-1/TRBV3-2
abundance: .
len: 13
CDR3aa: CASSQEPIYGYTF
CDR3nt: TGTGCCAGCAGCCAAGAACCTATCTATGGCTACACCTTC

d_gene: .
j_gene: TRBJ1-2
v_gene: TRBV24-1
abundance: .
len: 13
CDR3aa: CATSDPQGRGYTF
CDR3nt: TGTGCCACCAGTGATCCACAGGGTCGTGGCTACACCTTC

d_gene: TRBD1
j_gene: TRBJ2-4
v_gene: TRBV6-2/TRBV6-3
abundance: .
len: 16
CDR3aa: CASSSDRGFLVNIQYF
CDR3nt: TGTGCCAGCAGTTCGGACAGGGGATTTCTAGTGAACATTCAGTACTTC

d_gene: TRBD2
j_gene: TRBJ2-2
v_gene: TRBV7-3
abundance: .
len: 15
CDR3aa: CASSPGTGGTGELFF
CDR3nt: TGTGCCAGCAGCCCCGGGACGGGGGGCACCGGGGAGCTGTTTTTT

d_gene: TRBD1
j_gene: TRBJ1-5
v_gene: TRBV4-2
abundance: .
len: 16
CDR3aa: CASSQEGVRGIQPQHF
CDR3nt: TGTGCCAGCAGCCAAGAGGGGGTCAGGGGGATTCAGCCCCAGCATTTT

d_gene: .
j_gene: TRBJ1-5
v_gene: TRBV19
abundance: .
len: 15
CDR3aa: CASSILGLTNQPQHF
CDR3nt: TGTGCCAGTAGTATCTTGGGCCTTACAAATCAGCCCCAGCATTTT

d_gene: TRBD1
j_gene: TRBJ1-6
v_gene: TRBV19
abundance: .
len: 15
CDR3aa: CASSRTGAYNSPLHF
CDR3nt: TGTGCCAGTAGTCGGACAGGCGCATATAATTCACCCCTCCACTTT

d_gene: .
j_gene: TRBJ2-2
v_gene: TRBV5-1
abundance: .
len: 14
CDR3aa: CASSAEAVTGELFF
CDR3nt: TGCGCCAGCAGCGCGGAGGCGGTGACCGGGGAGCTGTTTTTT

d_gene: .
j_gene: TRBJ1-5
v_gene: TRBV2
abundance: .
len: 15
CDR3aa: CASSVERGKNQPQHF
CDR3nt: TGTGCCAGCAGTGTAGAAAGGGGAAAAAATCAGCCCCAGCATTTT

d_gene: .
j_gene: TRBJ1-6
v_gene: TRBV11-2
abundance: .
len: 17
CDR3aa: CASVPGTETSYNSPLHF
CDR3nt: TGTGCCAGCGTACCAGGAACTGAGACCTCCTATAATTCACCCCTCCACTTT

d_gene: .
j_gene: TRBJ2-7
v_gene: TRBV18
abundance: .
len: 16
CDR3aa: CASSNRGATGAYEQYF
CDR3nt: TGTGCCAGCTCAAACCGGGGAGCAACCGGGGCCTACGAGCAGTACTTC

d_gene: .
j_gene: TRBJ2-5
v_gene: TRBV24-1
abundance: once
len: 14
CDR3aa: CATSDRRKQETQYF
CDR3nt: TGTGCCACCAGTGACCGGAGGAAACAAGAGACCCAGTACTTC

d_gene: .
j_gene: TRBJ1-2
v_gene: TRBV6-5
abundance: .
len: 14
CDR3aa: CASSYEGHKYGYTF
CDR3nt: TGTGCCAGCAGTTACGAGGGACACAAATATGGCTACACCTTC

d_gene: TRBD1
j_gene: TRBJ1-2
v_gene: TRBV12-5
abundance: .
len: 14
CDR3aa: CASGPPGQRYGYTF
CDR3nt: TGTGCTAGTGGACCCCCGGGACAGAGATATGGTTACACCTTC

d_gene: .
j_gene: TRBJ1-1
v_gene: TRBV7-8
abundance: .
len: 15
CDR3aa: CASSSHQVLGTEAFF
CDR3nt: TGTGCCAGCAGCTCCCACCAGGTTTTGGGTACTGAAGCTTTCTTT

d_gene: TRBD1
j_gene: TRBJ1-5
v_gene: TRBV2
abundance: .
len: 14
CDR3aa: CASTDDRGYQPQHF
CDR3nt: TGTGCCAGCACCGACGACAGGGGGTATCAGCCCCAGCATTTT

d_gene: .
j_gene: TRBJ1-1
v_gene: TRBV7-9
abundance: once
len: 11
CDR3aa: CASRGATEAFF
CDR3nt: TGTGCCAGCCGGGGAGCCACTGAAGCTTTCTTT

d_gene: TRBD2
j_gene: TRBJ2-1
v_gene: TRBV3-1/TRBV3-2
abundance: .
len: 15
CDR3aa: CASSQTLGGGNEQFF
CDR3nt: TGTGCCAGCAGCCAAACCCTCGGGGGGGGGAATGAGCAGTTCTTC

d_gene: TRBD2
j_gene: TRBJ2-2
v_gene: TRBV5-1
abundance: .
len: 14
CDR3aa: CASSLVAGTGELFF
CDR3nt: TGCGCCAGCAGCTTGGTAGCGGGGACCGGGGAGCTGTTTTTT

d_gene: TRBD1
j_gene: TRBJ2-7
v_gene: TRBV13
abundance: .
len: 13
CDR3aa: CATQDRGGYEQYF
CDR3nt: TGTGCCACCCAAGACAGGGGAGGCTACGAGCAGTACTTC

d_gene: TRBD2
j_gene: TRBJ2-2
v_gene: TRBV19
abundance: .
len: 17
CDR3aa: CASSILAGVTNTGELFF
CDR3nt: TGTGCCAGTAGTATATTAGCGGGGGTTACGAACACCGGGGAGCTGTTTTTT

d_gene: TRBD2
j_gene: TRBJ2-7
v_gene: TRBV5-4
abundance: .
len: 14
CDR3aa: CASSLRGGAYEQYF
CDR3nt: TGTGCCAGCAGCTTGCGCGGGGGGGCTTACGAGCAGTACTTC

d_gene: .
j_gene: TRBJ2-1
v_gene: TRBV6-5
abundance: .
len: 15
CDR3aa: CASLLRHYLYNEQFF
CDR3nt: TGTGCCAGCCTACTAAGGCACTACCTCTACAATGAGCAGTTCTTC

d_gene: .
j_gene: TRBJ1-3
v_gene: TRBV6-1
abundance: .
len: 18
CDR3aa: CASSEIGGEGSSGNTIYF
CDR3nt: TGTGCCAGCAGTGAAATTGGAGGGGAGGGGTCCTCTGGAAACACCATATATTTT